A selection of T cell receptor beta chains follows, all from one sample in a study of T-cell reconstitution after alpha-beta-depleted transplantation in children. TCRdb used MiXCR to reprocess the PCR reads, holding one entry per CDR3 protein. The sample lists about 360,000 distinct CDR3 sequences, more than 10% occurring once. Sequencing was performed on PBMCs, taken from the stem cell graft. The source is a human donor who donated a stem cell graft to a child with Fanconi anemia. The CDR3 runs from the conserved cysteine through the conserved F or W. Fields, in order: D gene, J gene, clone size, V gene, CDR3 protein, CDR3 DNA. D genes are given only for firm matches. Only part of the rows carry a size: once, few, many, or a class if the clone is expanded.

D: TRBD1; J: TRBJ1-4; size: NA; V: TRBV5-1; CDR3: CASSLGGQEMNEKLFF; DNA: TGCGCCAGCAGCTTGGGGGGACAGGAGATGAATGAAAAACTGTTTTTT
D: NA; J: TRBJ2-2; size: many; V: TRBV10-1; CDR3: CASSEGGSGELFF; DNA: TGCGCCAGCAGCGAGGGGGGAAGCGGGGAGCTGTTTTTT
D: NA; J: TRBJ2-1; size: NA; V: TRBV9; CDR3: CASSVSSDNEQFF; DNA: TGTGCCAGCAGCGTAAGCTCAGACAATGAGCAGTTCTTC
D: NA; J: TRBJ2-2; size: many; V: TRBV2; CDR3: CASSAGQGDTGELFF; DNA: TGTGCCAGCAGTGCGGGCCAGGGAGACACCGGGGAGCTGTTTTTT
D: NA; J: TRBJ1-3; size: many; V: TRBV2; CDR3: CASRGDQGPIYF; DNA: TGTGCCAGCAGGGGAGACCAAGGCCCCATATATTTT
D: TRBD2; J: TRBJ2-1; size: NA; V: TRBV4-2; CDR3: CASSQDPLAGGSSYNEQFF; DNA: TGTGCCAGCAGCCAAGATCCCCTAGCGGGGGGCAGCTCCTACAATGAGCAGTTCTTC
D: TRBD1; J: TRBJ1-2; size: NA; V: TRBV20-1; CDR3: CSARRDSYYTF; DNA: TGCAGTGCTAGGAGGGACAGCTACTACACCTTC
D: NA; J: TRBJ2-5; size: many; V: TRBV25-1; CDR3: CASNPGKTAEQETQYF; DNA: TGTGCCAGCAACCCAGGGAAGACGGCGGAACAAGAGACCCAGTACTTC
D: TRBD1; J: TRBJ1-2; size: NA; V: TRBV12-3/TRBV12-4; CDR3: CASSQHRGQGERGYTF; DNA: TGTGCCAGCAGTCAACATCGGGGACAGGGAGAACGTGGCTACACCTTC
D: TRBD2; J: TRBJ2-5; size: many; V: TRBV5-1; CDR3: CASSPLLAGGSETQYF; DNA: TGCGCCAGCAGCCCCCTCCTAGCGGGGGGGTCGGAGACCCAGTACTTC
D: TRBD1; J: TRBJ1-5; size: many; V: TRBV10-3; CDR3: CAIGQGQQPQHF; DNA: TGTGCCATAGGACAGGGCCAACAGCCCCAGCATTTT
D: TRBD1; J: TRBJ1-1; size: few; V: TRBV3-1; CDR3: CASSRYKGANTEAFF; DNA: TGTGCCAGCAGCAGGTATAAGGGGGCGAACACTGAAGCTTTCTTT
D: TRBD2; J: TRBJ2-1; size: many; V: TRBV4-2; CDR3: CASSQVLTGGPLGEQFF; DNA: TGTGCCAGCAGCCAAGTCCTAACGGGGGGGCCTTTGGGTGAGCAGTTCTTC
D: TRBD2; J: TRBJ2-1; size: NA; V: TRBV7-8; CDR3: CASSLDGGVQEQFF; DNA: TGTGCCAGCAGCTTAGACGGGGGGGTACAAGAGCAGTTCTTC
D: NA; J: TRBJ2-5; size: few; V: TRBV2; CDR3: CASSERRNQETQYF; DNA: TGTGCCAGCAGTGAACGGCGGAACCAAGAGACCCAGTACTTC
D: NA; J: TRBJ1-6; size: few; V: TRBV10-3; CDR3: CATHSGNSPLHF; DNA: TGTGCCACCCATTCTGGTAATTCACCCCTCCACTTT
D: TRBD2; J: TRBJ2-5; size: many; V: TRBV4-3; CDR3: CASSQGLAWETQYF; DNA: TGCGCCAGCAGCCAAGGACTAGCTTGGGAGACCCAGTACTTC
D: NA; J: TRBJ2-2; size: NA; V: TRBV29-1; CDR3: CSVVPGTGTGRELFF; DNA: TGCAGCGTTGTTCCAGGAACAGGGACGGGCAGGGAGCTGTTTTTT
D: NA; J: TRBJ1-5; size: few; V: TRBV15; CDR3: CATSPDNQPQHF; DNA: TGTGCCACCAGCCCTGACAATCAGCCCCAGCATTTT
D: TRBD2; J: TRBJ2-5; size: few; V: TRBV29-1; CDR3: CSVAAGPQETQYF; DNA: TGCAGCGTTGCAGCGGGACCTCAAGAGACCCAGTACTTC
D: NA; J: TRBJ2-1; size: few; V: TRBV5-6; CDR3: CASSLEGTPGEQFF; DNA: TGTGCCAGCAGCTTGGAAGGGACGCCCGGCGAGCAGTTCTTC
D: NA; J: TRBJ1-1; size: many; V: TRBV6-5; CDR3: CASSYDGLTEAFF; DNA: TGTGCCAGCAGTTATGACGGGCTCACTGAAGCTTTCTTT
D: TRBD2; J: TRBJ2-5; size: NA; V: TRBV7-8; CDR3: CASSLARTRLKETQYF; DNA: TGTGCCAGCAGCTTAGCAAGGACTAGACTTAAAGAGACCCAGTACTTC
D: NA; J: TRBJ2-2; size: few; V: TRBV5-1; CDR3: CASSFSREINTGELFF; DNA: TGCGCCAGCAGCTTTAGCCGGGAGATCAACACCGGGGAGCTGTTTTTT
D: NA; J: TRBJ1-5; size: many; V: TRBV2; CDR3: CASSYTSNQPQHF; DNA: TGTGCCAGCAGTTACACGTCAAATCAGCCCCAGCATTTT
D: TRBD2; J: TRBJ2-7; size: few; V: TRBV7-2; CDR3: CASSFIVGGGAYEQYF; DNA: TGTGCCAGCAGCTTCATAGTAGGCGGGGGGGCCTACGAGCAGTACTTC
D: TRBD1; J: TRBJ1-2; size: few; V: TRBV20-1; CDR3: CSARTGGDGYTF; DNA: TGCAGTGCTAGGACAGGGGGCGATGGCTACACCTTC
D: NA; J: TRBJ1-1; size: once; V: TRBV5-1; CDR3: CASSGGPRIAAFF; DNA: TGCGCCAGCAGCGGGGGGCCCAGGATTGCAGCTTTCTTT
D: NA; J: TRBJ1-1; size: few; V: TRBV6-6; CDR3: CASSSGVDTEAFF; DNA: TGTGCCAGCAGTTCAGGGGTAGACACTGAAGCTTTCTTT
D: NA; J: TRBJ2-3; size: few; V: TRBV5-1; CDR3: CASSQDRSAGTDTQYF; DNA: TGCGCCAGCAGCCAGGACAGATCGGCGGGGACAGATACGCAGTATTTT
D: NA; J: TRBJ2-3; size: many; V: TRBV6-2/TRBV6-3; CDR3: CASYGDQAGDTQYF; DNA: TGTGCCAGCTACGGGGACCAAGCCGGAGATACGCAGTATTTT
D: NA; J: TRBJ1-5; size: once; V: TRBV12-3/TRBV12-4; CDR3: CASRGGVRQPQHF; DNA: TGTGCCAGCAGGGGGGGGGTAAGGCAGCCCCAGCATTTT
D: TRBD1; J: TRBJ2-2; size: NA; V: TRBV5-1; CDR3: CASSLGPKGQVETGELFF; DNA: TGCGCCAGCAGCTTGGGGCCTAAGGGACAGGTCGAAACCGGGGAGCTGTTTTTT
D: NA; J: TRBJ1-1; size: many; V: TRBV6-5; CDR3: CASSYSEGWSPEAFF; DNA: TGTGCCAGCAGTTACTCGGAGGGGTGGAGCCCTGAAGCTTTCTTT
D: TRBD1; J: TRBJ1-5; size: NA; V: TRBV6-1; CDR3: CASSLTGASNQPQHF; DNA: TGTGCCAGCAGCCTTACAGGGGCGAGCAATCAGCCCCAGCATTTT
D: NA; J: TRBJ2-5; size: NA; V: TRBV24-1; CDR3: CATSDPLSGETQYF; DNA: TGTGCCACCAGTGATCCCCTCAGTGGAGAGACCCAGTACTTC
D: NA; J: TRBJ2-1; size: NA; V: TRBV6-1; CDR3: CASSRTTGPFYNEQFF; DNA: TGTGCCAGCAGTCGTACGACAGGACCCTTCTACAATGAGCAGTTCTTC
D: NA; J: TRBJ2-1; size: few; V: TRBV20-1; CDR3: CSAPRAGALSSYNEQFF; DNA: TGCAGTGCCCCCCGGGCGGGGGCCCTGAGCTCCTACAATGAGCAGTTCTTC
D: NA; J: TRBJ1-2; size: NA; V: TRBV5-4; CDR3: CASSLASVPGGYTF; DNA: TGTGCCAGCAGCTTGGCTAGTGTTCCCGGCGGCTACACCTTC
D: NA; J: TRBJ1-5; size: NA; V: TRBV7-2; CDR3: CASSLVGPGGNQPQHF; DNA: TGTGCCAGCAGCTTAGTCGGCCCCGGGGGCAATCAGCCCCAGCATTTT
D: NA; J: TRBJ2-3; size: few; V: TRBV7-2; CDR3: CASSSPAPRADTQYF; DNA: TGTGCCAGCAGCTCCCCGGCCCCCAGGGCAGATACGCAGTATTTT
D: NA; J: TRBJ1-2; size: NA; V: TRBV7-9; CDR3: CASTTFDTNYGYTF; DNA: TGTGCCAGCACCACGTTTGACACTAACTATGGCTACACCTTC
D: TRBD1; J: TRBJ1-1; size: NA; V: TRBV4-3; CDR3: CASSKQGTEAFF; DNA: TGCGCCAGCAGCAAACAGGGGACTGAAGCTTTCTTT
D: NA; J: TRBJ2-3; size: NA; V: TRBV7-2; CDR3: CASTSPRGSTDTQYF; DNA: TGTGCCAGCACCTCACCCCGGGGTAGCACAGATACGCAGTATTTT
D: NA; J: TRBJ1-1; size: NA; V: TRBV7-9; CDR3: CASSLLGATEAFF; DNA: TGTGCCAGCAGCTTATTAGGGGCAACTGAAGCTTTCTTT
D: NA; J: TRBJ1-1; size: few; V: TRBV6-5; CDR3: CASSYNRDLTEAFF; DNA: TGTGCCAGCAGTTATAACAGGGATCTCACTGAAGCTTTCTTT
D: NA; J: TRBJ2-6; size: NA; V: TRBV4-3; CDR3: CASSQETGSGANVLTF; DNA: TGCGCCAGCAGCCAAGAAACTGGGTCTGGGGCCAACGTCCTGACTTTC
D: NA; J: TRBJ2-3; size: many; V: TRBV20-1; CDR3: CSANNRESTDTQYF; DNA: TGCAGTGCTAATAACAGGGAAAGCACAGATACGCAGTATTTT
D: NA; J: TRBJ2-1; size: NA; V: TRBV12-3/TRBV12-4; CDR3: CASSLIADPTPYNEQFF; DNA: TGTGCCAGCAGTTTAATCGCGGACCCGACGCCATACAATGAGCAGTTCTTC
D: TRBD1; J: TRBJ2-1; size: NA; V: TRBV4-2; CDR3: CASSQEGQGTYNEQFF; DNA: TGTGCCAGCAGCCAAGAAGGACAGGGCACCTACAATGAGCAGTTCTTC
D: TRBD1; J: TRBJ1-2; size: NA; V: TRBV29-1; CDR3: CSVGTGRDYGYTF; DNA: TGCAGCGTTGGGACAGGGCGCGACTATGGCTACACCTTC
D: NA; J: TRBJ2-1; size: many; V: TRBV7-7; CDR3: CASSLVSRNEQFF; DNA: TGTGCCAGCAGCTTAGTCTCCAGAAATGAGCAGTTCTTC
D: NA; J: TRBJ2-7; size: few; V: TRBV7-2; CDR3: CASSPLVGAGEQYF; DNA: TGTGCCAGCAGCCCTCTGGTCGGGGCCGGCGAGCAGTACTTC
D: TRBD2; J: TRBJ2-1; size: NA; V: TRBV5-1; CDR3: CASSPGGGRDEQFF; DNA: TGCGCCAGCAGCCCCGGGGGGGGGCGCGATGAGCAGTTCTTC
D: NA; J: TRBJ2-3; size: NA; V: TRBV5-1; CDR3: CASSEYWGDTQYF; DNA: TGCGCCAGCAGCGAGTACTGGGGGGATACGCAGTATTTT